This T cell receptor (beta chain) is from a study of blood T cells in healthy people across ages. Together with a sample-barcoded 5' primer, a J-beta primer mix was included in a second PCR lasting about 7 to 11 cycles. Individual samples furnished no less than 2.5 million CDR3-containing paired-end reads apiece. Each CDR3 protein gets one entry after TCRdb re-called the 5' RACE reads with MiXCR. The sample lists more than 700,000 distinct CDR3 sequences, less than 60% occurring once. Those donating, healthy Caucasian individuals from Russia, were aged about 6 to 90. This TCR was recovered from a man at least 80 years old in good health. Input material: blood.

Here the CDR3 DNA reads TGTGCCAGCAGCTTAGCACAGGCCTTCCCCTGCGAGCAGTACTTC. Translating it yields CASSLAQAFPCEQYF. The V and J genes are TRBV7-2 and TRBJ2-7, with D tentatively TRBD1 (5 bases). Trimming removed 0 bases from V and 6 bases from J, with 15 bases in between. The CDR3 sequence is 15 residues long. The germline V gene has CDR1 SGHTA and CDR2 FQGNSA.